This TCR beta chain was captured in a study of shared clonotypes between healthy human individuals. Background on the study: Researchers assigned three CD4 naive, three CD4 memory, two CD8 naive and one CD8 memory plate to each donor.

Comments on this clone: Its target is unknown.

Study-wide findings and caveats: It was expected that sequencing depth would affect clonotype sharing among donors.

Looked up from germline, CDR1 is SNHLY and CDR2 is FYNNEI. Deletions cut 8 bases from V and 5 bases from J, with 10 bases between. The length of the CDR3 is 11 residues. Some clones are missing from TCRdb's copy, which holds only in-frame ones; the method was immunoSEQ multiplex PCR. The sample records hundreds of thousands of clones, approximately 96% being singletons. CD45RO-negative, CCR7-positively selected cells formed the naive CD8 fraction, excluding terminally differentiated effector memory CD45RA+ cells. The specimen was naive CD8+ T cells sorted from blood. The chain combines TRBV2 with TRBJ2-7; no definite D call. The receptor's source is a woman aged 25 to 39 in good health. Here the CDR3 DNA reads TGTGCCAGCCTCTCCCGGGACGAGCAGTACTTC. Protein product: CASLSRDEQYF.